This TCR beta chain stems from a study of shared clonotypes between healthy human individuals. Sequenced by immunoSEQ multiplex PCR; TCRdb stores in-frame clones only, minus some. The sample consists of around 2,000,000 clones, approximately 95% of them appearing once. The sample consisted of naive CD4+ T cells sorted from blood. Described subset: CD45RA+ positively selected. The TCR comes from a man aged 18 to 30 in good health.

CDR3 residues: CATSIGTGSGNTIYF. The CDR3 nucleotides are TGTGCCACCAGCATCGGGACAGGCTCTGGAAACACCATATATTTT. This chain connects TRBV15 to TRBJ1-3; 8 positions match TRBD1. There are 15 residues in the CDR3. J lost 0 bases, V lost 4 bases, and 2 bases had no gene match. CDR1 LNHNV and CDR2 YYDKDF come from the germline V gene (reference sequence).